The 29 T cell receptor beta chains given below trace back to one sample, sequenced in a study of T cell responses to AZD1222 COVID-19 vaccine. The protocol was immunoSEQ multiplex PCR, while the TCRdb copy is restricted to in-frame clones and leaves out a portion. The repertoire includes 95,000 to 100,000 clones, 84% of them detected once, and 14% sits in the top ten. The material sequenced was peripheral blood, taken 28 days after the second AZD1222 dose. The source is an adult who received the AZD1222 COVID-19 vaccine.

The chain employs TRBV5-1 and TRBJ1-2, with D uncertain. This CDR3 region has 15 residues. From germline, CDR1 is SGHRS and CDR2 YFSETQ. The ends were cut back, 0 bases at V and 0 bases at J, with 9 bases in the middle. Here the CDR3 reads CASSLGLGTNYGYTF. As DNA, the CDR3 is TGCGCCAGCAGCTTGGGACTTGGGACTAACTATGGCTACACCTTC. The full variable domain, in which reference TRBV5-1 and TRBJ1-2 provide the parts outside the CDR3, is KAGVTQTPRYLIKTRGQQVTLSCSPISGHRSVSWYQQTPGQGLQFLFEYFSETQRNKGNFPGRFSGRQFSNSRSEMNVSTLELGDSALYLCASSLGLGTNYGYTFGSGTRLTVV.

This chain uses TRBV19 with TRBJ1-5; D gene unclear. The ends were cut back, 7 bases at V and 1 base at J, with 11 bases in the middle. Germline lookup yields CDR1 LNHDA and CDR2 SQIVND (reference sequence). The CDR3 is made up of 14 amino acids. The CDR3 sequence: CASIDSASNQPQHF. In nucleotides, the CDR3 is TGTGCCAGTATAGATTCTGCGAGCAATCAGCCCCAGCATTTT.

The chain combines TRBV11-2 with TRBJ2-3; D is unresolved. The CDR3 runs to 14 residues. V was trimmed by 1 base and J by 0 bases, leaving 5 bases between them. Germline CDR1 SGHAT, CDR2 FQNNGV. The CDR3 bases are TGTGCCAGCAGCTTAGGGCAAAGCACAGATACGCAGTATTTT. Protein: CASSLGQSTDTQYF. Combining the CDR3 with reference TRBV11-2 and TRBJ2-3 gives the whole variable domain EAGVAQSPRYKIIEKRQSVAFWCNPISGHATLYWYQQILGQGPKLLIQFQNNGVVDDSQLPKDRFSAERLKGVDSTLKIQPAKLEDSAVYLCASSLGQSTDTQYFGPGTRLTVL.

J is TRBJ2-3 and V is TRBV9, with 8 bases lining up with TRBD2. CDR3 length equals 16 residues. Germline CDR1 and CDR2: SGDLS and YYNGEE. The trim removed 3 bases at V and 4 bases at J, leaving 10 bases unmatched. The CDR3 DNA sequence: TGTGCCAGCAGCGCTGGAGCGGGAGCTGTCCCAGATACGCAGTATTTT. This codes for CASSAGAGAVPDTQYF.

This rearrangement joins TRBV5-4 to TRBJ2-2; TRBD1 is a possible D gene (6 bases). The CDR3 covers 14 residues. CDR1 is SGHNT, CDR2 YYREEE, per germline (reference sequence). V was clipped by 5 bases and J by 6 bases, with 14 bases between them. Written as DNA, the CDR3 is TGTGCCAGCAGGGAGGTGCAGGGGCCCGGGGAGCTGTTTTTT. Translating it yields CASREVQGPGELFF.

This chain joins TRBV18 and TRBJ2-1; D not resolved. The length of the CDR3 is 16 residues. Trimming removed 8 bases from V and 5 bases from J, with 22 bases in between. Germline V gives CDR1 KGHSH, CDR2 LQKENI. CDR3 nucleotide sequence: TGTGCCAGCACAATCAACACCCGGTTAAGTAACAATGAGCAGTTCTTC. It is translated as CASTINTRLSNNEQFF.

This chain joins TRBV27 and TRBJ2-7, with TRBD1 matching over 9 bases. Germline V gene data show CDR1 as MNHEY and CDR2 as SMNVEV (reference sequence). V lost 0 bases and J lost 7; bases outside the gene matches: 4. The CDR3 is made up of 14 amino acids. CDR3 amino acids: CASSLSGDRDEQYF. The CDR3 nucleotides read TGTGCCAGCAGTTTATCAGGGGACAGGGATGAGCAGTACTTC.

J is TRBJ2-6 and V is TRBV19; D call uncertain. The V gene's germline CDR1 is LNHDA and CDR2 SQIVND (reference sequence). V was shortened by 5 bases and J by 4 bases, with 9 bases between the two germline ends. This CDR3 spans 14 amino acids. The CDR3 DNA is TGTGCCAGTAGTCCCCTCGGAGGGGCCAACGTCCTGACTTTC. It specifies CASSPLGGANVLTF.

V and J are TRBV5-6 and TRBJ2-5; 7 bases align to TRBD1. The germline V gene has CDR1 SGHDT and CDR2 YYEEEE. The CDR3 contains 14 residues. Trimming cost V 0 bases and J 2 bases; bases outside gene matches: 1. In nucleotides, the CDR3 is TGTGCCAGCAGCTTGGGACAGGGTCAAGAGACCCAGTACTTC. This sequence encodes CASSLGQGQETQYF.

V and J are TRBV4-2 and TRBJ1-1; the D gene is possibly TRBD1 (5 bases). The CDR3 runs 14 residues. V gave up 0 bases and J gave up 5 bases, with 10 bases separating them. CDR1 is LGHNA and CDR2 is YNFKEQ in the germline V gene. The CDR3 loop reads CASSQDRADTEAFF. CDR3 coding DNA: TGTGCCAGCAGCCAAGACAGGGCGGATACTGAAGCTTTCTTT.

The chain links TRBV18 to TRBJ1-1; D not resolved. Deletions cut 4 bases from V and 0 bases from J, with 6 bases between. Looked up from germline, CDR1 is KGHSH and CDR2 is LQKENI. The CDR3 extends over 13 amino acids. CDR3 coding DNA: TGTGCCAGCTCACTCGGGGTGAACACTGAAGCTTTCTTT. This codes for CASSLGVNTEAFF.

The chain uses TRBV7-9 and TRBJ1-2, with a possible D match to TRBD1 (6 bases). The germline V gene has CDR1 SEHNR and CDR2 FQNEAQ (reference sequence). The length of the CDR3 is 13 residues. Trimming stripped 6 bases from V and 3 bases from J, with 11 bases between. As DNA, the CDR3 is TGTGCCAGCAGTGACGAGGGGGACTATGGCTACACCTTC. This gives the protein CASSDEGDYGYTF.

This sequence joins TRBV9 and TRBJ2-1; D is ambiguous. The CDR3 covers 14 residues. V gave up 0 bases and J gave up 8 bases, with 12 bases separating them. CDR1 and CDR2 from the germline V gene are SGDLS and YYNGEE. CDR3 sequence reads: CASSVVAHEDEQFF. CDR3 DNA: TGTGCCAGCAGCGTAGTTGCCCACGAGGATGAGCAGTTCTTC.

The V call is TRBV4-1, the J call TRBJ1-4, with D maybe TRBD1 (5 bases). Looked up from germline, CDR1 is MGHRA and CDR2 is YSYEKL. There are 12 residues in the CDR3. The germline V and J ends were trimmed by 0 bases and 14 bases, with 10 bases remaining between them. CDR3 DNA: TGCGCCAGCAGCCAAGACTTGAACAGGCTGTTTTTT. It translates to CASSQDLNRLFF.

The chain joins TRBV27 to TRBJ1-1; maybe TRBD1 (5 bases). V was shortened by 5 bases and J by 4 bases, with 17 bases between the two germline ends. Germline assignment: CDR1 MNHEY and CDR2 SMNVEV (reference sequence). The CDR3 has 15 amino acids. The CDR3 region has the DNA TGTGCCAGCAGTCCGGGAGTAGGGGTGGCCACTGAAGCTTTCTTT. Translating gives CASSPGVGVATEAFF.

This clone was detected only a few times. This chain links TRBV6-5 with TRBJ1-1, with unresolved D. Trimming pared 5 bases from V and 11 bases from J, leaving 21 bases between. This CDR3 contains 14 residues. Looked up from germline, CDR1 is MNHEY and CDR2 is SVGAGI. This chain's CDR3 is CASSPSPSISGAFF. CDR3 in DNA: TGTGCCAGCAGTCCATCTCCATCAATATCGGGGGCTTTCTTT.

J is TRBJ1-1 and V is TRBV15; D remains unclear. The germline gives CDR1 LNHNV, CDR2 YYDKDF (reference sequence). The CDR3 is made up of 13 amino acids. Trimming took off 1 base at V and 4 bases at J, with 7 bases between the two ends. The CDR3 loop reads CATSRVGSTEAFF. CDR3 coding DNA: TGTGCCACCAGCAGAGTGGGCAGCACTGAAGCTTTCTTT. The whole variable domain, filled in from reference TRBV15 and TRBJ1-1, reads DAMVIQNPRYQVTQFGKPVTLSCSQTLNHNVMYWYQQKSSQAPKLLFHYYDKDFNNEADTPDNFQSRRPNTSFCFLDIRSPGLGDTAMYLCATSRVGSTEAFFGQGTRLTVV.

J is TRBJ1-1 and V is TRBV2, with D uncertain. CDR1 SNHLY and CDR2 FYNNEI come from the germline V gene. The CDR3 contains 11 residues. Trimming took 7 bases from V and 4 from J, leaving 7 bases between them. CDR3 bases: TGTGCCAGCAAAGACCGCACTGAAGCTTTCTTT. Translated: CASKDRTEAFF.

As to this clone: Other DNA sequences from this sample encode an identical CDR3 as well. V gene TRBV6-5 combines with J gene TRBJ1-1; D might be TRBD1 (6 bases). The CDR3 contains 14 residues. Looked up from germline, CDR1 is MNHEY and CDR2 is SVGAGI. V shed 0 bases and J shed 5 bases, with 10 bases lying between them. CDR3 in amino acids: CASSYSGRGTEAFF. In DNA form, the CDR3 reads TGTGCCAGCAGTTACTCAGGGAGGGGGACTGAAGCTTTCTTT.

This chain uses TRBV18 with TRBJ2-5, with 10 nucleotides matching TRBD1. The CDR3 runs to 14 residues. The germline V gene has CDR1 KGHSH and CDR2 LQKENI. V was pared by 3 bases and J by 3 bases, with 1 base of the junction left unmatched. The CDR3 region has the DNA TGTGCCAGCTCACCCGGGACAGGGGAAGAGACCCAGTACTTC. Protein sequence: CASSPGTGEETQYF. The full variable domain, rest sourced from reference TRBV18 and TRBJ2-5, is NAGVMQNPRHLVRRRGQEARLRCSPMKGHSHVYWYRQLPEEGLKFMVYLQKENIIDESGMPKERFSAEFPKEGPSILRIQQVVRGDSAAYFCASSPGTGEETQYFGPGTRLLVL.

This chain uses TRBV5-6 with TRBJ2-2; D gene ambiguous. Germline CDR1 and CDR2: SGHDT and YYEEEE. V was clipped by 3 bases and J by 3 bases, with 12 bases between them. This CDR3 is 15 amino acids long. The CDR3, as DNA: TGTGCCAGCAGCTCCTATGAACATTACACCGGGGAGCTGTTTTTT. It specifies CASSSYEHYTGELFF. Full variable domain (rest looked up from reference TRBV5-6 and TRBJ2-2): DAGVTQSPTHLIKTRGQQVTLRCSPKSGHDTVSWYQQALGQGPQFIFQYYEEEERQRGNFPDRFSGHQFPNYSSELNVNALLLGDSALYLCASSSYEHYTGELFFGEGSRLTVL.

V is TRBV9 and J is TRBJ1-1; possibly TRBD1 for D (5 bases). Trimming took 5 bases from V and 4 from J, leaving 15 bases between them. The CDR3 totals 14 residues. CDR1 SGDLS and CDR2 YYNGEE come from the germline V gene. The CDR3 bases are TGTGCCAGCAGTAGGACGACAGTGTCCACTGAAGCTTTCTTT. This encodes CASSRTTVSTEAFF.

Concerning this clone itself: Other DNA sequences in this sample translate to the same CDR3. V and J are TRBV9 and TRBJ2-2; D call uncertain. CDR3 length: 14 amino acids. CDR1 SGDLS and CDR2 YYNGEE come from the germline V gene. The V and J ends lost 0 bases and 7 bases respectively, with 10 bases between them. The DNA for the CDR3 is TGTGCCAGCAGCGTAGCCTATCGCGGCGGGGAGCTGTTTTTT. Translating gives CASSVAYRGGELFF.

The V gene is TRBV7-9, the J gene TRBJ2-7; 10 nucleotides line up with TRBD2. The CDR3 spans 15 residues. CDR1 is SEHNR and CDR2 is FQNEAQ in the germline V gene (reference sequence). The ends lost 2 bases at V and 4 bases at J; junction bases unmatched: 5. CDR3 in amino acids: CASSLNRGLAYEQYF. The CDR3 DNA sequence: TGTGCCAGCAGCTTAAATAGGGGACTAGCGTACGAGCAGTACTTC.

Written as DNA, the CDR3 is TGTGCCAGTAGTACCTCGGACTCTGGGGCCAACGTCCTGACTTTC. Translating gives CASSTSDSGANVLTF. This rearrangement joins TRBV19 to TRBJ2-6; D gene ambiguous. The germline gives CDR1 LNHDA, CDR2 SQIVND (reference sequence). There are 15 residues in the CDR3. V was cut by 4 bases and J by 0 bases, with 7 bases left in between.

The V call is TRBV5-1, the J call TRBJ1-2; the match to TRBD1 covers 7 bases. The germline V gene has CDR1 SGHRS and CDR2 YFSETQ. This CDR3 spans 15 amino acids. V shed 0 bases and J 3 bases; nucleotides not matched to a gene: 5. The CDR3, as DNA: TGCGCCAGCAGCTTGGTGACGGGACAGTACTATGGCTACACCTTC. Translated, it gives CASSLVTGQYYGYTF. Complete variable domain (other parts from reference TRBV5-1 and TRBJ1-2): KAGVTQTPRYLIKTRGQQVTLSCSPISGHRSVSWYQQTPGQGLQFLFEYFSETQRNKGNFPGRFSGRQFSNSRSEMNVSTLELGDSALYLCASSLVTGQYYGYTFGSGTRLTVV.

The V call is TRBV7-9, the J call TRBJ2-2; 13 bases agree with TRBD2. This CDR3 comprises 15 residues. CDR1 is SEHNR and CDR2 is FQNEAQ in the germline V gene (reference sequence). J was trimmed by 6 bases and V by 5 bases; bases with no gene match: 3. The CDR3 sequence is CASSTTSGGPGELFF. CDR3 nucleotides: TGTGCCAGCAGCACGACTAGCGGGGGGCCCGGGGAGCTGTTTTTT.

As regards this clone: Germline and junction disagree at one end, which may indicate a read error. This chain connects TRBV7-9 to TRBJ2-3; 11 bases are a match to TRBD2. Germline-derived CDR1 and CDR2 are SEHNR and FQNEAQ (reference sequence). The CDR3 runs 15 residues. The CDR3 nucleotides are TGTGCCAGCAGCCTAGCGGGAGGCCCTACAGATACGCAGTATTTT. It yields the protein CASSLAGGPTDTQYF.

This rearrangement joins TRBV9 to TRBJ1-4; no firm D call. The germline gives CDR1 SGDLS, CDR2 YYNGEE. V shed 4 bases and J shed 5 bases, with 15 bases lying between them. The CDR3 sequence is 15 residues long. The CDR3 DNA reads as TGTGCCAGCAGCCCCGAAGGGCCGCAAAATGAAAAACTGTTTTTT. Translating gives CASSPEGPQNEKLFF.